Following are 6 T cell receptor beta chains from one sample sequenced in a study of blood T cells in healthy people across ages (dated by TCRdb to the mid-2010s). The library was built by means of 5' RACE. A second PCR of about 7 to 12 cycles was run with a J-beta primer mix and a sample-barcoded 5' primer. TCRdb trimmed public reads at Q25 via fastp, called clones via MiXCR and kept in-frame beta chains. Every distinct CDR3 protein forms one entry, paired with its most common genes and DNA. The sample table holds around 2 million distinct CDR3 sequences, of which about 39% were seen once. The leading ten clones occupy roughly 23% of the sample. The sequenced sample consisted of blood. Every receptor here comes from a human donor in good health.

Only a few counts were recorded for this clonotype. Here the CDR3 reads CASSGTPGLAYNEQFF. Here the CDR3 DNA reads TGTGCCAGCAGCGGAACGCCGGGACTAGCCTACAATGAGCAGTTCTTC. V is TRBV5-4 and J is TRBJ2-1, with 8 bases aligning to TRBD2. This CDR3 region has 16 residues. V shed 4 bases, J shed 2 bases, and the junction held 8 bases outside the gene matches. Per germline, CDR1 SGHNT and CDR2 YYREEE (reference sequence).

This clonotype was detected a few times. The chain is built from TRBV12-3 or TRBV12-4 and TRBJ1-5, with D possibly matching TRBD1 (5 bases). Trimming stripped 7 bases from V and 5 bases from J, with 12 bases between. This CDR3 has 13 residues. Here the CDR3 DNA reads TGTGCCAGCACCCGGAGGGGATATCAGCCCCAGCATTTT. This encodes CASTRRGYQPQHF.

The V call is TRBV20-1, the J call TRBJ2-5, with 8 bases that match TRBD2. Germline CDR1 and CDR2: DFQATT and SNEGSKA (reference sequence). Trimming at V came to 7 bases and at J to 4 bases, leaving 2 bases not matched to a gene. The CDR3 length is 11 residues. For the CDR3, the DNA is TGCAGTGTCGGGGGGGTAGAGACCCAGTACTTC. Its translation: CSVGGVETQYF.

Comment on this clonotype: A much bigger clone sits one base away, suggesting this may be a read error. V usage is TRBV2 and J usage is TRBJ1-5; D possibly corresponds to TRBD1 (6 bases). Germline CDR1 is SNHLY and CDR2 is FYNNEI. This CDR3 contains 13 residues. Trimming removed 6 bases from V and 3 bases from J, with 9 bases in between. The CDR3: CASRGDINQPQHF. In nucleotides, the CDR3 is TGTGCCAGCAGGGGGGACATCAATCAGCCCCAGCATTTT.

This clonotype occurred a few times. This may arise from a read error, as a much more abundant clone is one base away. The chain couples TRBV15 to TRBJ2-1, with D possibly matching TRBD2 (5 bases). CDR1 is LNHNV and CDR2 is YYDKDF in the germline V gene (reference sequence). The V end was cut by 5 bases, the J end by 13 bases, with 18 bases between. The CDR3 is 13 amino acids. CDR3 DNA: TGTGCCACCAGCGGGTTTGGTGGGGAGACCCAGTTCTTC. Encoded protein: CATSGFGGETQFF.

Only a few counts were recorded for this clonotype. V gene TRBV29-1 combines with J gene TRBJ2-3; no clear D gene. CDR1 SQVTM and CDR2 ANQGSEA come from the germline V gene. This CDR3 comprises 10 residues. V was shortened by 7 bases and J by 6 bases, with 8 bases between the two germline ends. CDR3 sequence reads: CSGGWDTQYF. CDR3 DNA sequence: TGCAGCGGGGGATGGGATACGCAGTATTTT.